The present TCR beta chain was sequenced within a study of regulatory T cells in long-lasting Graves disease. Building the TCR beta libraries relied on iRepertoire HTBI primers, and CDR3 regions underwent Arm-PCR. TCRdb reprocessed the multiplex PCR reads via MiXCR and lists one record per CDR3 protein. The sample consists of more than 300,000 distinct CDR3 sequences, about 10% of them appearing once. V was pared by 3 bases and J by 0 bases, with 8 bases between. CDR1 is GTSNPN and CDR2 is SVGIG in the germline V gene (reference sequence). This CDR3 spans 13 amino acids. The time point is: newly diagnosed GD, antithyroid drugs for less than 3 months. Generation of the TCR library employed RNA extracted from PBMCs. In this cohort, patients came from an endocrinology department located in Xi'an, China. This clonotype was found a few times. These data were also filed under a second study, of T cells in Graves' hyperthyroidism and ophthalmopathy.

The material was peripheral blood mononuclear cells (PBMCs), obtained at new diagnosis, from a patient treated with antithyroid drugs. This clonotype was sampled from a woman aged 18-29 years with Graves disease. The rearrangement joins TRBV30 to TRBJ1-1, with D tentatively TRBD1 (5 bases). The chain's CDR3 is CAWRWGMNTEAFF. DNA for the CDR3: TGTGCCTGGAGATGGGGGATGAACACTGAAGCTTTCTTT.